This T cell receptor beta chain emerged from a study of control samples from healthy donors and cancer patients. Assay: immunoSEQ multiplex PCR; the TCRdb copy retains only in-frame clones and omits some. The top ten hold around 9.5% of the sample, which has 100,000 or so clones, roughly 82% seen once. In germline, CDR1 is KGHSH, CDR2 LQKENI. Trimming at V came to 3 bases and at J to 5 bases, leaving 6 bases not matched to a gene. This CDR3 is 14 amino acids long. This clonotype originated in a woman aged 55 to 70 in good health. The V call is TRBV18, the J call TRBJ2-5, with 7 bases aligning to TRBD1. Sequences were obtained from blood. CDR3 coding DNA: TGTGCCAGCTCACCTAAGACAGGGTTGGAGACCCAGTACTTC. Amino acid sequence: CASSPKTGLETQYF.